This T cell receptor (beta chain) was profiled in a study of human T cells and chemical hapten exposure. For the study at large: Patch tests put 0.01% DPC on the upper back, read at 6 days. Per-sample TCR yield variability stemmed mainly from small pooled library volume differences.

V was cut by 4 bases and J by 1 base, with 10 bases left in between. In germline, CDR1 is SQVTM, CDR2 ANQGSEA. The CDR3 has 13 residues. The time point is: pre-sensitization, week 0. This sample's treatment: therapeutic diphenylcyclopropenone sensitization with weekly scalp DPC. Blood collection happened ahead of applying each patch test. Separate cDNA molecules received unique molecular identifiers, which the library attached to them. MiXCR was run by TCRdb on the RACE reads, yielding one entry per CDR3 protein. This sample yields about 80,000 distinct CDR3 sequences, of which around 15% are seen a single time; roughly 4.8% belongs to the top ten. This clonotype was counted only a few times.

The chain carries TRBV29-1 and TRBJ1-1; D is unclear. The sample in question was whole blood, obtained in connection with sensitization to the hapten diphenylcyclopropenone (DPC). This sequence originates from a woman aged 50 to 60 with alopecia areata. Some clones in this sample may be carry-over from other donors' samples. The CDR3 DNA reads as TGCAGCGTTGGCCACGATCGGAACACTGAAGCTTTCTTT. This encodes CSVGHDRNTEAFF.